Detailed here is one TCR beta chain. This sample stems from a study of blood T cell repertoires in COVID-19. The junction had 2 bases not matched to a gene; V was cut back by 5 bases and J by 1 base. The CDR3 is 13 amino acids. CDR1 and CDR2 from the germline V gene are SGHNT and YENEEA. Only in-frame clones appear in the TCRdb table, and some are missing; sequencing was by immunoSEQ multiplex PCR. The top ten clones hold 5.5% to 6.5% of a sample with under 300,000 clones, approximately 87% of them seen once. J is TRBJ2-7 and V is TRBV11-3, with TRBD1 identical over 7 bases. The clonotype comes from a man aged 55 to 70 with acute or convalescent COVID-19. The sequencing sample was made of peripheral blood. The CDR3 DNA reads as TGTGCCAGCAGCCGGGGACAGTCCTACGAGCAGTACTTC. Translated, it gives CASSRGQSYEQYF.